The 29 T cell receptor beta chains listed next were all sequenced from one sample in a study of human CD4 T cells and Enterobacteriaceae. Memory CD4+ T cells were sorted as all CD4+ cells except CD45RA+CCR7+CD95- naive cells, over 95% pure. The assay was immunoSEQ multiplex PCR, and TCRdb's table has in-frame clones only and misses some. The sample consists of roughly 30,000 clones, almost 85% of them appearing once. What was sequenced was memory CD4+ T cells from blood. The receptors derive from a human donor in good health.

This clone was detected once. The chain is built from TRBV5-1 and TRBJ2-1; D might be TRBD2 (6 bases). CDR1 is SGHRS and CDR2 is YFSETQ in the germline V gene. Between the trimmed V and J ends, which lost 1 base and 8 bases, there was a span of 13 bases. The length of the CDR3 is 14 residues. The CDR3 loop reads CASSLTGASHEQFF. DNA of the CDR3: TGCGCCAGCAGCTTGACGGGAGCCTCCCATGAGCAGTTCTTC.

The genes are TRBV15 and TRBJ1-3; no definite D call. The length of the CDR3 is 15 residues. The V and J ends lost 2 bases and 6 bases respectively, with 14 bases between them. Germline V gives CDR1 LNHNV, CDR2 YYDKDF (reference sequence). In DNA, the CDR3 is TGTGCCACCAGCAGATCATTCGGTAGCTCAAACACCATATATTTT. Amino acid sequence: CATSRSFGSSNTIYF. Based on the CDR3 plus reference TRBV15 and TRBJ1-3, the full variable domain is DAMVIQNPRYQVTQFGKPVTLSCSQTLNHNVMYWYQQKSSQAPKLLFHYYDKDFNNEADTPDNFQSRRPNTSFCFLDIRSPGLGDTAMYLCATSRSFGSSNTIYFGEGSWLTVV.

The chain employs TRBV7-9 and TRBJ1-1; 8 bases line up with TRBD1. The ends lost 2 bases at V and 4 bases at J; junction bases unmatched: 6. Per germline, CDR1 SEHNR and CDR2 FQNEAQ (reference sequence). The CDR3 spans 15 residues. The DNA of the CDR3 is TGTGCCAGCAGCTTACTGACAGGGGTAGGCACTGAAGCTTTCTTT. Residues: CASSLLTGVGTEAFF.

The chain is built from TRBV18 and TRBJ1-5, with 11 bases lining up with TRBD1. After removal of 5 bases from V and 1 base from J, the junction contained 4 bases not matched to a gene. Germline V gene data show CDR1 as KGHSH and CDR2 as LQKENI. The CDR3 is 16 amino acids. The CDR3 sequence is CASSTGTGGSNQPQHF. CDR3 bases: TGTGCCAGCTCAACCGGGACAGGGGGAAGCAATCAGCCCCAGCATTTT.

J is TRBJ2-3 and V is TRBV14, with D possibly being TRBD1 or TRBD2 (5 bases each). Trimming cost V 5 bases and J 4 bases, with 13 bases left between them. This CDR3 has 14 residues. The germline V gene has CDR1 SGHDN and CDR2 FVKESK. In nucleotides, the CDR3 is TGTGCCAGCAGCACGGTGCTGGGGGCAGATACGCAGTATTTT. Encoded protein: CASSTVLGADTQYF.

The chain couples TRBV11-2 to TRBJ2-1; 7 nucleotides agree with TRBD2. The ends lost 5 bases at V and 9 bases at J; junction bases unmatched: 4. CDR3 length equals 12 residues. Per the germline V gene, CDR1 is SGHAT and CDR2 is FQNNGV. The chain's CDR3 is CASSLGGSEQFF. Written as DNA, the CDR3 is TGTGCCAGCAGCCTCGGGGGGAGTGAGCAGTTCTTC. The full variable domain, its missing parts supplied by reference TRBV11-2 and TRBJ2-1, is EAGVAQSPRYKIIEKRQSVAFWCNPISGHATLYWYQQILGQGPKLLIQFQNNGVVDDSQLPKDRFSAERLKGVDSTLKIQPAKLEDSAVYLCASSLGGSEQFFGPGTRLTVL.

V and J are TRBV7-6 and TRBJ1-2; tentatively, D is TRBD1 (6 bases). Germline CDR1 reads SGHVS; CDR2 reads FNYEAQ. V was shortened by 1 base and J by 4 bases, with 19 bases between the two germline ends. The CDR3 contains 17 residues. The CDR3 region is CASSLEPQGRFSYGYTF. The CDR3 bases are TGTGCCAGCAGCTTAGAGCCTCAGGGGCGTTTCAGCTATGGCTACACCTTC.

The CDR3 DNA is TGCGCCAGCAGCTTGGATGGATCAGCTAACTATGGCTACACCTTC. Residues: CASSLDGSANYGYTF. The rearrangement links TRBV5-1 to TRBJ1-2; D gene ambiguous. Trimming took 0 bases from V and 0 from J, leaving 9 bases between them. Germline CDR1 SGHRS, CDR2 YFSETQ. The CDR3 runs to 15 residues.

This clone was detected once. V is TRBV30 and J is TRBJ1-4, with D possibly matching TRBD1 (6 bases). The germline V gene encodes CDR1 GTSNPN and CDR2 SVGIG (reference sequence). This CDR3 comprises 11 residues. Trimming took 4 bases from V and 6 from J, leaving 6 bases between them. For the CDR3, the DNA is TGTGCCTGGAAGGGGGATGAAAAACTGTTTTTT. Its translation: CAWKGDEKLFF. Complete variable domain (other parts from reference TRBV30 and TRBJ1-4): SQTIHQWPATLVQPVGSPLSLECTVEGTSNPNLYWYRQAAGRGLQLLFYSVGIGQISSEVPQNLSASRPQDRQFILSSKKLLLSDSGFYLCAWKGDEKLFFGSGTQLSVL.

J is TRBJ2-5 and V is TRBV7-9, with 8 positions matching TRBD2. The CDR3 contains 13 residues. Germline V lookup: CDR1 SEHNR, CDR2 FQNEAQ (reference sequence). The J segment lost 3 bases and the V segment lost 6 bases, leaving 3 bases of the junction unmatched. The CDR3 region has the DNA TGTGCCAGCAGACGAGCGGGAGAAGAGACCCAGTACTTC. Its protein is CASRRAGEETQYF.

The chain employs TRBV10-3 and TRBJ1-4; 7 positions match TRBD1. The germline CDR1 and CDR2 sequences are ENHRY and SYGVKD. The CDR3 consists of 13 residues. Losses at the gene ends were 10 bases for V and 4 bases for J; bases not matched to a gene: 6. The CDR3 bases are TGTGCCACCTCCACAGGGGATAATGAAAAACTGTTTTTT. Residues: CATSTGDNEKLFF.

J is TRBJ2-1 and V is TRBV21-1; the D call TRBD2 from the table was never checked on the DNA. TRBV21-1 counts as a pseudogene. This CDR3 has 16 amino acids. CDR3 nucleotide sequence: TGTGCCAGCAGCACCCCCTGCGAGAGCTCCTACAATGAGCAGTTCTTC. This codes for CASSTPCESSYNEQFF.

The chain combines TRBV5-1 with TRBJ1-2; 7 bases map to TRBD1. Germline CDR1 reads SGHRS; CDR2 reads YFSETQ. The CDR3 covers 15 residues. V lost 2 bases and J lost 6; bases outside the gene matches: 10. Written as DNA, the CDR3 is TGCGCCAGCAGCTTAGGAGGGGGCGAAAGTAATGGCTACACCTTC. Residues: CASSLGGGESNGYTF. The whole variable domain, remainder taken from reference TRBV5-1 and TRBJ1-2, is KAGVTQTPRYLIKTRGQQVTLSCSPISGHRSVSWYQQTPGQGLQFLFEYFSETQRNKGNFPGRFSGRQFSNSRSEMNVSTLELGDSALYLCASSLGGGESNGYTFGSGTRLTVV.

V is TRBV18 and J is TRBJ2-3; 11 positions match TRBD2. The J segment lost 6 bases and the V segment lost 3 bases, leaving 11 bases of the junction unmatched. Looked up from germline, CDR1 is KGHSH and CDR2 is LQKENI. The CDR3 extends over 17 amino acids. The CDR3 here is CASSPIGLAGFMDTQYF. The CDR3 DNA reads TGTGCCAGCTCACCGATCGGACTAGCGGGCTTCATGGATACGCAGTATTTT.

The J gene is TRBJ1-4, the V gene TRBV4-2; 7 bases map to TRBD1. The ends lost 1 base at V and 8 bases at J; junction bases unmatched: 10. This CDR3 is built from 16 residues. In germline, CDR1 is LGHNA, CDR2 YNFKEQ. This CDR3 is CASSQGRQGMGEKLFF. The CDR3 DNA is TGTGCCAGCAGCCAAGGGCGACAGGGTATGGGCGAAAAACTGTTTTTT.

This clone was counted only a few times. The chain links TRBV18 to TRBJ2-4; TRBD1 might be the D (5 bases). The ends were cut back, 1 base at V and 5 bases at J, with 9 bases in the middle. The CDR3 has 14 amino acids. From germline, CDR1 is KGHSH and CDR2 LQKENI. CDR3 DNA: TGTGCCAGCTCACCACAGGGGATCGAAAACATTCAGTACTTC. It codes for CASSPQGIENIQYF.

CDR3 coding DNA: TGTGCCAGCAGCTTGGCCTTACTAGCGGGAGCCGGGGAGCTGTTTTTT. Its protein product is CASSLALLAGAGELFF. This chain links TRBV5-6 with TRBJ2-2; 11 positions agree with TRBD2. Germline V gives CDR1 SGHDT, CDR2 YYEEEE. The CDR3 is made up of 16 amino acids. V lost 0 bases and J lost 6; bases outside the gene matches: 4.

This clone was seen a handful of times. The chain combines TRBV6-6 with TRBJ1-1; no clear D gene. Per germline, CDR1 MNHNY and CDR2 SVGAGI (reference sequence). The CDR3 spans 16 residues. V dropped 2 bases and J dropped 0 bases, with 13 bases sitting between them. CDR3 bases: TGTGCCAGCAGTTACCCCCAGAGAGAGATGAACACTGAAGCTTTCTTT. This sequence encodes CASSYPQREMNTEAFF.

The sample holds a few counts of this clone. This sequence joins TRBV27 and TRBJ1-1; weak D call: TRBD1 (5 bases). Germline assignment: CDR1 MNHEY and CDR2 SMNVEV (reference sequence). Trimming removed 4 bases at V and 5 bases at J, with 14 bases between. The CDR3 extends over 14 amino acids. Written as DNA, the CDR3 is TGTGCCAGCAGTTCACCGGGGGTGGCGACTGAAGCTTTCTTT. Amino acid sequence: CASSSPGVATEAFF.

This clone was picked up a small number of times. The rearrangement links TRBV7-2 to TRBJ2-7; no firm D call. V gave up 4 bases and J gave up 3 bases, with 16 bases separating them. The CDR3 totals 15 residues. Germline CDR1 is SGHTA and CDR2 is FQGNSA. The chain's CDR3 is CASSSSLGPSYEQYF. The CDR3 bases are TGTGCCAGCAGCTCATCACTGGGCCCAAGCTACGAGCAGTACTTC. The full variable domain, rest sourced from reference TRBV7-2 and TRBJ2-7, is GAGVSQSPSNKVTEKGKDVELRCDPISGHTALYWYRQSLGQGLEFLIYFQGNSAPDKSGLPSDRFSAERTGGSVSTLTIQRTQQEDSAVYLCASSSSLGPSYEQYFGPGTRLTVT.

This sequence joins TRBV6-1 and TRBJ2-1; D not resolved. Trimming left V 4 bases short and J 5 bases short, with 3 bases between. The CDR3 spans 11 residues. Germline V gene lookup returns CDR1 MNHNS and CDR2 SASEGT. The CDR3 DNA sequence: TGTGCCAGCAGTGCCCACAATGAGCAGTTCTTC. Residues: CASSAHNEQFF.

The J gene is TRBJ2-7, the V gene TRBV28; D not resolved. Germline V gene sequence: CDR1 MDHEN, CDR2 SYDVKM. Trimming removed 2 bases at V and 4 bases at J, with 12 bases between. This CDR3 region has 14 residues. CDR3 region: CASSLPSVQYEQYF. DNA of the CDR3: TGTGCCAGCAGTTTACCGTCGGTCCAATACGAGCAGTACTTC.

The chain combines TRBV5-6 with TRBJ2-2, with D maybe TRBD2 (6 bases). Between the trimmed V and J ends, which lost 0 bases and 3 bases, there was a span of 15 bases. This CDR3 has 17 residues. Germline loops: CDR1 SGHDT, CDR2 YYEEEE. The CDR3 here is CASSLVGFREDTGELFF. CDR3 nucleotide sequence: TGTGCCAGCAGCTTGGTGGGTTTCAGGGAGGACACCGGGGAGCTGTTTTTT.

The chain couples TRBV19 to TRBJ2-7; 9 nucleotides match TRBD1. The CDR3 runs to 15 residues. The junction had 8 bases not matched to a gene; V was cut back by 6 bases and J by 2 bases. CDR1 is LNHDA and CDR2 is SQIVND in the germline V gene (reference sequence). CDR3 region: CASRPDRGRPYEQYF. CDR3 coding DNA: TGTGCCAGTAGACCGGACAGGGGACGCCCCTACGAGCAGTACTTC.

V is TRBV29-1 and J is TRBJ2-5; 7 nucleotides match TRBD2. V lost 8 bases and J lost 4; bases outside the gene matches: 10. Germline V gene lookup returns CDR1 SQVTM and CDR2 ANQGSEA. This CDR3 has 13 residues. The CDR3 DNA is TGCAGCCTGTTGGTCGGGGAGGGAGAGACCCAGTACTTC. Translated, it gives CSLLVGEGETQYF.

The V gene is TRBV30, the J gene TRBJ2-7; D not resolved. Trimming cost V 7 bases and J 3 bases, with 13 bases left between them. CDR1 is GTSNPN and CDR2 is SVGIG in the germline V gene (reference sequence). This CDR3 contains 12 residues. As DNA, the CDR3 is TGTGCCTTCCGGCGTAGCAACTACGAGCAGTACTTC. Encoded protein: CAFRRSNYEQYF.

The chain recombines TRBV15 with TRBJ2-1, with 8 bases matching TRBD2. Germline CDR1 LNHNV, CDR2 YYDKDF (reference sequence). Germline trimming cut 1 base from V and 3 bases from J; bases unmatched to any gene: 5. CDR3 size: 16 residues. Here the CDR3 DNA reads TGTGCCACCAGCAGAGCGGGACTAGATCTCTACAATGAGCAGTTCTTC. Translated, it gives CATSRAGLDLYNEQFF.

There are a few counts of this clone. The chain joins TRBV7-2 to TRBJ2-3; TRBD2 matches 12 bases. The germline V gene has CDR1 SGHTA and CDR2 FQGNSA. V was pared by 3 bases and J by 5 bases, with 0 bases of the junction left unmatched. This CDR3 contains 14 residues. The CDR3 sequence: CASSLTSGRDTQYF. In nucleotides, the CDR3 is TGTGCCAGCAGCTTGACTAGCGGGAGAGATACGCAGTATTTT.

The CDR3: CASSFEGTDTQYF. CDR3 bases: TGTGCCAGCAGCTTCGAGGGAACAGATACGCAGTATTTT. The rearrangement joins TRBV11-2 to TRBJ2-3; D is perhaps TRBD2 (5 bases). V lost 3 bases, J lost 3 bases, and 7 bases lay in between. The CDR3 is made up of 13 amino acids. The germline gives CDR1 SGHAT, CDR2 FQNNGV.